A single T cell receptor (beta chain) is shown here with its context. CDR1 and CDR2 (germline): SGDLS, YYNGEE. CDR3 length: 16 amino acids. The V gene lost 4 bases and the J gene lost 5 bases, with 21 bases spanning the gap. The assay was immunoSEQ multiplex PCR, and TCRdb's table has in-frame clones only and misses some. The sample yields 300,000 to 350,000 clones, under 90% seen once. The data stem from a study of blood T cell repertoires in COVID-19. The sequence was collected from a woman aged 25 to 39 with COVID-19, enrolled during active disease. Sequenced input: peripheral blood. The chain couples TRBV9 to TRBJ1-1; D is possibly TRBD1 (6 bases). The CDR3 DNA sequence: TGTGCCAGCAGCTTACTTCGGGACACAGGAGAGACTGAAGCTTTCTTT. Translation: CASSLLRDTGETEAFF. The complete variable domain, with remaining parts taken from reference TRBV9 and TRBJ1-1, reads DSGVTQTPKHLITATGQRVTLRCSPRSGDLSVYWYQQSLDQGLQFLIQYYNGEERAKGNILERFSAQQFPDLHSELNLSSLELGDSALYFCASSLLRDTGETEAFFGQGTRLTVV.